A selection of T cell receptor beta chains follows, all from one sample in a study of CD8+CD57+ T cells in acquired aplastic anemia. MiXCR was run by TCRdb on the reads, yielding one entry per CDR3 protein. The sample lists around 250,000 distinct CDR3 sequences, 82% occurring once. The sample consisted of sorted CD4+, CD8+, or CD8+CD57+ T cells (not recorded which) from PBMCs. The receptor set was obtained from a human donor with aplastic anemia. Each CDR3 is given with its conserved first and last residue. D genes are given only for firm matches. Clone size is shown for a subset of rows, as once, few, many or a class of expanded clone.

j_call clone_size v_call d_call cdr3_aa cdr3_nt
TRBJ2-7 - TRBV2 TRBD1 CASSDRVYEQYF TGTGCCAGCAGCGACAGGGTTTACGAGCAGTACTTC
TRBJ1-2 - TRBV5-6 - CASSLSPTELNYGYTF TGTGCCAGCAGCTTATCTCCGACAGAACTTAACTATGGCTACACCTTC
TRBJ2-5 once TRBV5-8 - CACDVAADQETQYF TGTGCCTGCGACGTAGCGGCGGACCAAGAGACCCAGTACTTC
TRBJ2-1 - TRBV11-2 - CASSFGLTGGQFF TGTGCCAGCAGCTTCGGGCTGACGGGTGGACAGTTCTTC
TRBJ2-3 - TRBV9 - CASGGGARNTGYF TGTGCCAGCGGGGGTGGAGCGAGAAACACCGGGTATTTT
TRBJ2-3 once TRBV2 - CASGLADGPNEQFF TGTGCCAGCGGCTTAGCGGATGGTCCCAATGAGCAGTTCTTT
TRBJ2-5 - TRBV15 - CATSSRGHADAQYF TGTGCCACCAGCAGCCGGGGACACGCAGACGCGCAGTACTTC
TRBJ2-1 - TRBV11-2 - CASSLDPYNEQFF TGTGCCAGCAGCTTAGATCCGTACAATGAGCAGTTCTTC
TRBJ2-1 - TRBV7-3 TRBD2 CASSSPAGTSSVAEQFF TGTGCCAGCAGCTCCCCCGCCGGGACTAGCTCGGTCGCTGAGCAGTTCTTC
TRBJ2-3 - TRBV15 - CASSLGGSPETQYF TGTGCCAGCAGCTTGGGGGGCAGTCCAGAGACGCAGTATTTT
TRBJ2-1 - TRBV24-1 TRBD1 CATRDRQGGNEQFF TGTGCCACCAGAGATAGACAGGGGGGGAATGAGCAGTTCTTC
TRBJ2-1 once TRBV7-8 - CASSLQGGPETQEQFF TGTGCCAGCAGCTTACAAGGAGGTCCCGAGACGCAGGAGCAGTTCTTC
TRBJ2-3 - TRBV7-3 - CASSPTASYNEQF TGTGCCAGCAGTCCGACGGCGTCCTACAATGAGCAGTTT
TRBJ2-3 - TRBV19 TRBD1 CASNIGQGPNEQFF TGTGCCAGTAACATCGGACAGGGGCCCAATGAGCAGTTTTTC
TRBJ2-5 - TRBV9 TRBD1 CASSGGGERETQHF TGTGCCAGCAGCGGAGGGGGCGAGAGAGAGACCCAGCACTTC
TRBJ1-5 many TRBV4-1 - CASSQIGTRVNQPQHF TGCGCCAGCAGCCAAATTGGGACGAGGGTAAATCAGCCCCAGCATTTT
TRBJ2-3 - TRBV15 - CATSSPRGQDTQYF TGTGCCACCAGCTCACCGCGAGGACAAGATACCCAGTACTTT
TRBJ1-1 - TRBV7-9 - CASSLAMRGYNNEFF TGTGCCAGCAGCTTAGCGATGCGGGGGTACAACAATGAGTTCTTT
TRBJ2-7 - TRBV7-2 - CASSLPGGADYGYF TGTGCCAGCAGCTTGCCGGGGGGCGCCGACTATGGCTACTTC
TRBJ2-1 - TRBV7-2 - CASSLQRGGGTDEQFF TGTGCCAGCAGCTTACAAAGAGGCGGCGGTACCGATGAGCAGTTCTTC
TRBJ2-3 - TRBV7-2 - CASSPTGRSSDTQYF TGTGCCAGCAGCCCAACGGGAAGAAGCTCAGATACGCAGTATTTT
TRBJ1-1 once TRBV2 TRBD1 CASSLGLTGTPDACF TGTGCCAGCAGCTTAGGGCTGACAGGGACGCCTGATGCTTGCTTT
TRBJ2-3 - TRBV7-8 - CASSVGGTDKKYF TGTGCCAGCAGCGTCGGGGGAACAGATAAGAAGTATTTT